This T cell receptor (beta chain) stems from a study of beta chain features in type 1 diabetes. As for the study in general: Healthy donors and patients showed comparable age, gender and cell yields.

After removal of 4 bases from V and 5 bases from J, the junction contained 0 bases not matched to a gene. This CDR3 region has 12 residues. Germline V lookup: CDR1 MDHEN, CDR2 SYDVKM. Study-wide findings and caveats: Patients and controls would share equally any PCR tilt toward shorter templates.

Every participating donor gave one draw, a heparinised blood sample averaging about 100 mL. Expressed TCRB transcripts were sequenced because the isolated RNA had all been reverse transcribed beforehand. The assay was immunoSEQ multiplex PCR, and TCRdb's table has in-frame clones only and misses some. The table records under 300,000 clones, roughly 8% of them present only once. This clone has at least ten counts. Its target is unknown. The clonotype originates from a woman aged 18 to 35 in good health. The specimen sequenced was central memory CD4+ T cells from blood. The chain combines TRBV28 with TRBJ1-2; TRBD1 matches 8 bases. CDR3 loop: CASSWTGYGYTF. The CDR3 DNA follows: TGTGCCAGCAGTTGGACAGGGTATGGCTACACCTTC.